The present TCR beta chain was sequenced within a study of CD8 T cells in ankylosing spondylitis. Generation of TCR beta libraries employed quantitative 5'-RACE incorporating molecular barcodes. TCRdb independently ran MiXCR on the 5' RACE reads; one entry per CDR3 protein. The sample lists approximately 300,000 distinct CDR3 sequences, 20% occurring once. Whole-study results and caveats: The study identified a TCR beta motif of about eight highly homologous variants that appeared characteristic of ankylosing spondylitis blood. Reportedly, disease-linked clones are significantly enriched in ankylosing spondylitis patients' matched synovial fluid.

Of note for this clonotype: Its antigen is unidentified.

Sequenced sample: blood, either unsorted or a sorted T cell fraction (not recorded which). The sequence was obtained from a male donor with ankylosing spondylitis or in good health (not recorded which).

CDR3 sequence reads: CSARDGGVYQPQHF. The CDR3 DNA follows: TGCAGTGCTAGAGATGGGGGAGTCTATCAGCCCCAGCATTTT. The chain has TRBV20-1 and TRBJ1-5; weak D call: TRBD1 (5 bases). CDR3 length: 14 residues. Deletions cut 0 bases from V and 5 bases from J, with 11 bases between. From germline, CDR1 is DFQATT and CDR2 SNEGSKA (reference sequence).